This entry lists 23 T cell receptor beta chains sequenced from one sample in a study of blood T cell repertoires in COVID-19. Some clones are missing from TCRdb's copy, which holds only in-frame ones; the method was immunoSEQ multiplex PCR. The sample lists approximately 250,000 clones, about 87% occurring once. The sequencing input was peripheral blood. Every receptor here comes from a human donor in a cohort sampled during active COVID-19.

This clone was counted once. The V and J genes are TRBV5-5 and TRBJ1-4; D is uncertain. This CDR3 comprises 14 residues. Germline-derived CDR1 and CDR2 are SGHKS and YYEKEE (reference sequence). The ends were cut back, 1 base at V and 5 bases at J, with 9 bases in the middle. The CDR3 sequence: CASSLLGGNEKLFF. CDR3 in DNA: TGTGCCAGCAGCTTGTTGGGAGGGAATGAAAAACTGTTTTTT.

A single count supports this clone. V gene TRBV5-1 combines with J gene TRBJ2-3, with 10 bases fitting TRBD2. V dropped 4 bases and J dropped 14; count of bases not matched to a gene: 16. The CDR3 sequence is 15 residues long. CDR1 and CDR2 (germline): SGHRS, YFSETQ. The CDR3 protein is CASSLNSGGPARRYF. Here the CDR3 DNA reads TGCGCCAGCAGCCTCAATAGCGGGGGGCCCGCCAGGAGGTATTTT.

This chain links TRBV7-6 with TRBJ1-2; D is uncertain. CDR3 length: 11 residues. From germline, CDR1 is SGHVS and CDR2 FNYEAQ. V lost 5 bases, J lost 8 bases, and 9 bases lay in between. CDR3 loop: CASSPLDGYTF. The DNA of the CDR3 is TGTGCCAGCAGCCCCCTAGACGGCTACACCTTC.

J is TRBJ2-3 and V is TRBV11-3, with 11 bases that match TRBD1. CDR1 SGHNT and CDR2 YENEEA come from the germline V gene. This CDR3 is 18 amino acids long. V shed 5 bases, J shed 1 base, and the junction held 11 bases outside the gene matches. This CDR3 reads CASSGPGTGGEGTDTQYF. Here the CDR3 DNA reads TGTGCCAGCAGCGGGCCCGGGACAGGGGGAGAGGGCACAGATACGCAGTATTTT.

The chain couples TRBV11-2 to TRBJ1-4, with D maybe TRBD1 (6 bases). V lost 5 bases and J lost 0, with 10 bases in between. Germline CDR1 is SGHAT and CDR2 is FQNNGV. The CDR3 covers 15 residues. This chain's CDR3 is CASSPGEPTNEKLFF. In DNA, the CDR3 is TGTGCCAGCAGCCCAGGGGAACCAACTAATGAAAAACTGTTTTTT.

The chain links TRBV7-6 to TRBJ2-5; 7 bases map to TRBD2. The V gene end was trimmed by 6 bases and the J gene end by 5 bases; junction bases not matched to a gene: 15. This CDR3 spans 16 amino acids. The germline V gene has CDR1 SGHVS and CDR2 FNYEAQ. The CDR3 is CASSSAGLVSLETQYF. In nucleotides, the CDR3 is TGTGCCAGCAGTTCGGCCGGACTAGTTAGTTTGGAGACCCAGTACTTC.

The V call is TRBV3-1 (or the pseudogene TRBV3-2), the J call TRBJ2-7, with D possibly TRBD1 on 5 matching bases. Germline assignment: CDR1 LGHDT and CDR2 YNNKEL (reference sequence). Trimming removed 4 bases from V and 2 bases from J, with 12 bases in between. The CDR3 consists of 14 residues. The CDR3 loop reads CASSLDRQPYEQYF. For the CDR3, the DNA is TGTGCCAGCAGCCTCGACCGACAGCCCTACGAGCAGTACTTC.

The V and J genes are TRBV7-3 and TRBJ2-3; a possible D gene is TRBD1 (6 bases). V lost 2 bases and J 6 bases, leaving 27 bases between the germline ends. The CDR3 length is 19 residues. Per germline, CDR1 SGHTA and CDR2 FQGTGA. The CDR3 nucleotides read TGTGCCAGCAGCTTACTTCGCATGAGTGGCAGGGGCGGACCGGATACGCAGTATTTT. Translation: CASSLLRMSGRGGPDTQYF.

The chain combines TRBV4-2 with TRBJ2-1, with a tentative D call TRBD1 (6 bases). Germline lookup yields CDR1 LGHNA and CDR2 YNFKEQ. The CDR3 runs 13 residues. V gave up 5 bases and J gave up 4 bases, with 9 bases separating them. The CDR3 sequence is CASSRQGYNEQFF. The CDR3 DNA reads TGTGCCAGCAGCAGGCAGGGGTACAATGAGCAGTTCTTC.

The chain is built from TRBV25-1 and TRBJ1-6; tentative D call: TRBD1 (5 bases). Trimming left V 4 bases short and J 2 bases short, with 6 bases between. There are 14 residues in the CDR3. CDR1 and CDR2 from the germline V gene are MGHDK and SYGVNS. In nucleotides, the CDR3 is TGTGCCAGCAGTGGACAGCCCTATAATTCACCCCTCCACTTT. This sequence encodes CASSGQPYNSPLHF. The full variable domain, completed using reference TRBV25-1 and TRBJ1-6, is EADIYQTPRYLVIGTGKKITLECSQTMGHDKMYWYQQDPGMELHLIHYSYGVNSTEKGDLSSESTVSRIRTEHFPLTLESARPSHTSQYLCASSGQPYNSPLHFGNGTRLTVT.

This rearrangement joins TRBV5-1 to TRBJ2-1; 13 bases line up with TRBD2. This CDR3 contains 15 residues. Germline V gene data show CDR1 as SGHRS and CDR2 as YFSETQ. With 4 bases clipped from V and 12 bases from J, the junction kept 10 bases outside the gene matches. For the CDR3, the DNA is TGCGCCAGCAGCCAGGGACTAGCGGGGTCTGGTGGGCAGTTCTTC. It yields the protein CASSQGLAGSGGQFF.

This rearrangement joins TRBV19 to TRBJ1-2; no clear D gene. The CDR3 covers 13 residues. V was pared by 5 bases and J by 7 bases, with 14 bases between. Germline assignment: CDR1 LNHDA and CDR2 SQIVND (reference sequence). CDR3 region: CASSWSGRAGYTF. The CDR3 nucleotides read TGTGCCAGTAGTTGGTCGGGGAGGGCTGGCTACACCTTC.

V and J are TRBV10-3 and TRBJ2-1; D might be TRBD2 (7 bases). The CDR3 is made up of 15 amino acids. V lost 4 bases, J lost 6 bases, and 16 bases lay in between. CDR1 is ENHRY and CDR2 is SYGVKD in the germline V gene. The CDR3 DNA follows: TGTGCCATCAGTGTGGGGGCTAGCGGTGCCAATGAGCAGTTCTTC. It encodes CAISVGASGANEQFF.

The gene calls are TRBV27 and TRBJ2-6, with 8 bases fitting TRBD1. This CDR3 has 17 amino acids. From germline, CDR1 is MNHEY and CDR2 SMNVEV (reference sequence). V dropped 6 bases and J dropped 1; count of bases not matched to a gene: 8. The CDR3 protein is CASRPGGVSSGANVLTF. CDR3 nucleotides: TGTGCCAGCAGACCAGGGGGCGTTTCGTCTGGGGCCAACGTCCTGACTTTC.

The CDR3 nucleotides read TGTGCCAGCAGCTTCACCAAAATGAGCGGAGAGCAGTTCTTC. It codes for CASSFTKMSGEQFF. The chain is built from TRBV5-4 and TRBJ2-1; D perhaps matches TRBD2 (5 bases). This CDR3 is 14 amino acids long. Deletions cut 2 bases from V and 10 bases from J, with 16 bases between. CDR1 and CDR2 from the germline V gene are SGHNT and YYREEE (reference sequence). The whole variable domain, remainder taken from reference TRBV5-4 and TRBJ2-1, is ETGVTQSPTHLIKTRGQQVTLRCSSQSGHNTVSWYQQALGQGPQFIFQYYREEENGRGNFPPRFSGLQFPNYSSELNVNALELDDSALYLCASSFTKMSGEQFFGPGTRLTVL.

The chain is built from TRBV27 and TRBJ2-1; 9 bases agree with TRBD2. V shed 2 bases, J shed 8 bases, and the junction held 10 bases outside the gene matches. The CDR3 runs to 16 residues. CDR1 is MNHEY, CDR2 SMNVEV, per germline (reference sequence). This chain's CDR3 is CASSLLGRGGPHEQFF. In DNA form, the CDR3 reads TGTGCCAGCAGTTTACTAGGGCGGGGGGGCCCCCATGAGCAGTTCTTC.

J is TRBJ2-2 and V is TRBV4-3; 7 nucleotides match TRBD2. The trim removed 0 bases at V and 5 bases at J, leaving 6 bases unmatched. This CDR3 is built from 16 residues. The germline V gene encodes CDR1 LGHNA and CDR2 YSLEER. CDR3 DNA: TGCGCCAGCAGCCAAGATGGGACTACCACAACCGGGGAGCTGTTTTTT. This encodes CASSQDGTTTTGELFF.

This chain joins TRBV18 and TRBJ2-7; D is ambiguous. The germline V gene encodes CDR1 KGHSH and CDR2 LQKENI. The CDR3 extends over 12 amino acids. Deletions cut 6 bases from V and 4 bases from J, with 10 bases between. CDR3 region: CASSPRAYEQYF. CDR3 bases: TGTGCCAGCTCCCCTCGCGCTTACGAGCAGTACTTC.

The chain recombines TRBV6-5 with TRBJ1-3; TRBD1 aligns across 8 bases. J was trimmed by 2 bases and V by 6 bases; bases with no gene match: 3. The CDR3 is made up of 14 amino acids. Looked up from germline, CDR1 is MNHEY and CDR2 is SVGAGI. CDR3 amino acids: CASRKQGAGNTIYF. Written as DNA, the CDR3 is TGTGCCAGCAGAAAACAGGGGGCTGGAAACACCATATATTTT.

The V and J genes are TRBV2 and TRBJ2-6; D is undetermined. V lost 1 base to trimming and J lost 0 bases, with 4 bases between them. This CDR3 comprises 15 residues. Germline CDR1 is SNHLY and CDR2 is FYNNEI. CDR3 amino acids: CASSEGPSGANVLTF. The CDR3 DNA follows: TGTGCCAGCAGTGAAGGGCCCTCTGGGGCCAACGTCCTGACTTTC.

The chain couples TRBV5-1 to TRBJ2-5; 9 bases map to TRBD2. The CDR3 has 14 residues. J was trimmed by 1 base and V by 5 bases; bases with no gene match: 3. Germline CDR1 SGHRS, CDR2 YFSETQ. The CDR3 DNA sequence: TGCGCCAGCAGGACTAGCGGAGGCCAAGAGACCCAGTACTTC. Protein sequence: CASRTSGGQETQYF.

This clone has just one count. The chain has TRBV5-5 and TRBJ1-1, with 9 nucleotides matching TRBD1. Trimming cost V 4 bases and J 1 base; bases outside gene matches: 5. The CDR3 consists of 15 residues. Germline loops: CDR1 SGHKS, CDR2 YYEKEE (reference sequence). The CDR3 sequence: CASSRLDRGNTEAFF. CDR3 nucleotides: TGTGCCAGCAGCCGGTTGGACAGGGGGAACACTGAAGCTTTCTTT.

The chain combines TRBV27 with TRBJ2-1; maybe TRBD1 (5 bases). Germline V gives CDR1 MNHEY, CDR2 SMNVEV (reference sequence). The CDR3 consists of 14 residues. V was clipped by 1 base and J by 9 bases, with 13 bases between them. This CDR3 reads CASSLWVITGEQFF. The CDR3 nucleotides read TGTGCCAGCAGTTTATGGGTCATAACAGGTGAGCAGTTCTTC.